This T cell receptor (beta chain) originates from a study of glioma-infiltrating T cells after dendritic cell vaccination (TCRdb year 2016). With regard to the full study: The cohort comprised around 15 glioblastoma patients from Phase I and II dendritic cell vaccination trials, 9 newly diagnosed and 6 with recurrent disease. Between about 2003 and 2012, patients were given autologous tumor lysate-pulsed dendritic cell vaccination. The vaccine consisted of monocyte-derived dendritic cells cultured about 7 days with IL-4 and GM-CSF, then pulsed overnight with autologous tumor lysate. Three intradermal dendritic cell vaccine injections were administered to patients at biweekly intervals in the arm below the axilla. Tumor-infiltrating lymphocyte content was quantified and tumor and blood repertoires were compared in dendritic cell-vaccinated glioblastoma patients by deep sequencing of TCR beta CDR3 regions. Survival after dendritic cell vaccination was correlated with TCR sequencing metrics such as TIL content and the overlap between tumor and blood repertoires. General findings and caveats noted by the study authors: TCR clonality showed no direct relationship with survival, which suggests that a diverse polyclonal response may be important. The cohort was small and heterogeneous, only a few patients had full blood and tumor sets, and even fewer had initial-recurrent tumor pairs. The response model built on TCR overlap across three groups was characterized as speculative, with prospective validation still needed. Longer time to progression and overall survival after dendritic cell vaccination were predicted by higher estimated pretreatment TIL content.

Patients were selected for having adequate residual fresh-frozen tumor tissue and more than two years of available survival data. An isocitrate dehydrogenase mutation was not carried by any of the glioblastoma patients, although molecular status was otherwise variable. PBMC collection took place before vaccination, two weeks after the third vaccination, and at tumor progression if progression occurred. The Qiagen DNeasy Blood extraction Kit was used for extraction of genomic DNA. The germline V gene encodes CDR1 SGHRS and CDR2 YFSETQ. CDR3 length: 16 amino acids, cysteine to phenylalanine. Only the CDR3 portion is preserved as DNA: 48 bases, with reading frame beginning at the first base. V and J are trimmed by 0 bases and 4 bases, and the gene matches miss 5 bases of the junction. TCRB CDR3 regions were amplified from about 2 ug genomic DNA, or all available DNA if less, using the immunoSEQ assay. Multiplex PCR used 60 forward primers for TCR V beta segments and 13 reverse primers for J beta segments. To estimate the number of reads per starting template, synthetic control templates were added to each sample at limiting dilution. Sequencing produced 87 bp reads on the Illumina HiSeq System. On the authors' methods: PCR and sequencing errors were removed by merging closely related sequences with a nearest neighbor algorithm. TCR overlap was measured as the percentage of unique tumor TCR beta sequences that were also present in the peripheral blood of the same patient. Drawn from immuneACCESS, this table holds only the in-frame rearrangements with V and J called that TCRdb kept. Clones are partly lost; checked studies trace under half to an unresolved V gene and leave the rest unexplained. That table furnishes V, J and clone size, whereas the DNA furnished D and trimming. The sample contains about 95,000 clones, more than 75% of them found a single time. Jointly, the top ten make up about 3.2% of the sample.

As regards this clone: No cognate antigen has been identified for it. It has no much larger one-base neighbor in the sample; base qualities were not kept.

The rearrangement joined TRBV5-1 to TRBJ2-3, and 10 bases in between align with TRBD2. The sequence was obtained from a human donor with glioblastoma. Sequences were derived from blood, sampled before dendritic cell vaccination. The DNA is TGCGCCAGCAGCTTGGGTCTAGCGGGAGTAGCAGATACGCAGTATTTT. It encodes CASSLGLAGVADTQYF.